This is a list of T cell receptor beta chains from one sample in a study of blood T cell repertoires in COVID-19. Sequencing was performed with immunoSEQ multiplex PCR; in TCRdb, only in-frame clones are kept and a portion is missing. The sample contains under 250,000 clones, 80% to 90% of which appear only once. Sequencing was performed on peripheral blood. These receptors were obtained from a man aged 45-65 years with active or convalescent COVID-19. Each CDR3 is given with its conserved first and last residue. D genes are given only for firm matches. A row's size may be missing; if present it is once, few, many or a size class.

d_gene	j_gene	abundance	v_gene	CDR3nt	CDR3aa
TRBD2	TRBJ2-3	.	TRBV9	TGTGCCAGCAGCCTTAGCGGGAGGGTTACAGATACGCAGTATTTT	CASSLSGRVTDTQYF
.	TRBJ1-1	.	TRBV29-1	TGCAGCGTTGAAGGAGTGATCGCTGAAGCTTTCTTT	CSVEGVIAEAFF
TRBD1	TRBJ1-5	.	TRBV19	TGTGCCGCCTCCGGGACAGGGGTTCAGCCCCAGCATTTT	CAASGTGVQPQHF
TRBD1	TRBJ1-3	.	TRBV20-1	TGCAGTGCTAGTCAGGGGGCCCACTCTGGAAACACCATATATTTT	CSASQGAHSGNTIYF
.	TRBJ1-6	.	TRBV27	TGTGCCAGCAGTATCGACGGAGTTTCACCCCTCCACTTT	CASSIDGVSPLHF
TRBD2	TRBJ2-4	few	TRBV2	TGTGCCAGCAGCCCTGAGACTAGCGGGACAAAAAACATTCAGTACTTC	CASSPETSGTKNIQYF
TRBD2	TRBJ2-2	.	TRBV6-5	TGTGCCAGTCGACTAGCGGGGGGAACCACCGGGGAGCTGTTTTTT	CASRLAGGTTGELFF
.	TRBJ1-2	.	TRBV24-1	TGTGCCACCAGTGATTTGAGCTGGGGCTACACCTTC	CATSDLSWGYTF
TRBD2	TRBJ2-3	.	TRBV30	TGTGCCTGGAGCCCGCTAGGGCGGGGGGGCTCAGATACGCAGTATTTT	CAWSPLGRGGSDTQYF
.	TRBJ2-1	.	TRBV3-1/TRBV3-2	TGTGCCAGCAGCTCCGGGACTCAGGTTTGGTCTGAGCAGTTCTTC	CASSSGTQVWSEQFF
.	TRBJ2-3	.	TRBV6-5	TGTGCCAGCAGGAAGGGACTCCGGGATACGCAGTATTTT	CASRKGLRDTQYF
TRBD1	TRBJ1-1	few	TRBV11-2	TGTGCCAGCAGCAAATCTTTCTCAGGGGGAGGCACTGAAGCTTTCTTT	CASSKSFSGGGTEAFF
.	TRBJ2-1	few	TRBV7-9	TGTGCCAGCAGCTTAGGAGACAATGAGCAGTTCTTC	CASSLGDNEQFF
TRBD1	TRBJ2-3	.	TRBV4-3	TGCGCCAGCAGCCTTCGGACAGGGAAGTTCCCAGATACGCAGTATTTT	CASSLRTGKFPDTQYF
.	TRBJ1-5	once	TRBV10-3	TGTGCCATCAGTGAAGTTCAAGGCCAGGTATGGCATTTT	CAISEVQGQVWHF
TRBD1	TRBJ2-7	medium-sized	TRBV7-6	TGTGCCAGCAGCTTCCCTGCCGGGACAGGGCGAGACGAGCAGTACTTC	CASSFPAGTGRDEQYF
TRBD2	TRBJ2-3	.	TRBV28	TGTGCCAGCAGTTTCTCAGCCGGGACTAGCGAGACAGATACGCAGTATTTT	CASSFSAGTSETDTQYF